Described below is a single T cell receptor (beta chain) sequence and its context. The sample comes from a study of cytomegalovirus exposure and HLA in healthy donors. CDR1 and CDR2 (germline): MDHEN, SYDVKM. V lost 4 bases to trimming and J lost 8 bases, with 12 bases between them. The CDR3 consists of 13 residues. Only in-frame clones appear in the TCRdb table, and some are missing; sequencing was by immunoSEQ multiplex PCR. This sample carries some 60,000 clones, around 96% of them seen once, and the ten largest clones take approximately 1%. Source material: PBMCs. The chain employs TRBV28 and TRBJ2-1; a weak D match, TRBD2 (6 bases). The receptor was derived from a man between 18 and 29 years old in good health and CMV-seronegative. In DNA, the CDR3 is TGTGCCAGCAGTTCCGCGGGATGGGATGAGCAGTTCTTC. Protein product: CASSSAGWDEQFF. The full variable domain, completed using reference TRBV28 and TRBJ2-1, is DVKVTQSSRYLVKRTGEKVFLECVQDMDHENMFWYRQDPGLGLRLIYFSYDVKMKEKGDIPEGYSVSREKKERFSLILESASTNQTSMYLCASSSAGWDEQFFGPGTRLTVL.